The source of this T cell receptor (beta chain) is a study of STAT5B mutations in CD4+ large granular lymphocyte leukemia. In germline, CDR1 is MNHNY, CDR2 SVGAGI (reference sequence). V lost 6 bases to trimming and J lost 4 bases; unmatched junction nucleotides: 6. The CDR3 contains 14 residues. Profiled with immunoSEQ multiplex PCR; TCRdb holds only in-frame clones, not every one. The repertoire consists of 30,000 to 40,000 clones, with around 76% occurring once and the leading ten covering roughly 2.1%. Notes on the study in general: The CD4+ versus CD8+ T-LGLL clonality difference may reflect limited sample size. CD4-sorted patient repertoires seemed more clonal than healthy CD4+ repertoires.

Details on this clone: Antigen: not known.

What was sequenced was CD4+ T cells from blood buffy coats. The receptor was isolated from a human donor in good health. The V gene is TRBV6-6, the J gene TRBJ2-7, with 10 bases aligning to TRBD1. The CDR3 DNA follows: TGTGCCAGCAGGGTCGGACAGGGGGGGTACGAGCAGTACTTC. Protein sequence: CASRVGQGGYEQYF.